This T cell receptor beta chain was captured in a study of radiation and T cells in renal cell carcinoma. Study conclusions and caveats: Pretreatment tumor biopsies were lacking, so baseline clonotypes are unknown.

Only in-frame clones appear in the TCRdb table, and some are missing; sequencing was by immunoSEQ multiplex PCR. The data contain over 120,000 clones, 86% of them singletons. Indicated time point: blood 4 weeks post-SBRT, at nephrectomy. As to treatment: 15 Gy SBRT to primary tumor, nephrectomy 4 weeks later. Nephrectomy followed 15 Gy stereotactic body radiation by 4 weeks. After SBRT, blood was collected at 2 and 4 weeks, plus baseline. This clone has a handful of counts. The antigen remains unidentified. Trimming cost V 3 bases and J 8 bases, with 7 bases left between them. CDR1 and CDR2 (germline): SEHNR, FQNEAQ (reference sequence). CDR3 size: 11 residues.

This rearrangement joins TRBV7-9 to TRBJ1-1; D remains ambiguous. The TCR was taken from a woman aged 50 to 65 with renal cell carcinoma. The input for sequencing was blood, taken from a patient whose treatment included radiotherapy and nephrectomy. The CDR3: CASSLAGEAFF. The CDR3 DNA reads as TGTGCCAGCAGCTTGGCTGGGGAAGCTTTCTTT.